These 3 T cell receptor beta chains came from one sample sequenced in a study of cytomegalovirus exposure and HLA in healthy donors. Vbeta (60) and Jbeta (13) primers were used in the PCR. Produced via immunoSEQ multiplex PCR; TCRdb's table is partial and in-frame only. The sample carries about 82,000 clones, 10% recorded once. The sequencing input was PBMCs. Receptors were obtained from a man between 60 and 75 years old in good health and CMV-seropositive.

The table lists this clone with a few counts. CDR3 in amino acids: CASSLSGSGSYEQYF. The CDR3 DNA reads as TGTGCCAGCAGCTTATCAGGTAGCGGATCCTACGAGCAGTACTTC. The rearrangement uses TRBV7-9 and TRBJ2-7; D is perhaps TRBD2 (6 bases). The V end was cut by 2 bases, the J end by 1 base, with 12 bases between. Germline-derived CDR1 and CDR2 are SEHNR and FQNEAQ (reference sequence). The CDR3 is 15 residues long.

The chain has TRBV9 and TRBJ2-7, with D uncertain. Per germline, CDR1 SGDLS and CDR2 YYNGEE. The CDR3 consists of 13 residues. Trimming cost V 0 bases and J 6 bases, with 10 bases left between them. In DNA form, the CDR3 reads TGTGCCAGCAGCGTAGTATCGGGTGGCGAGCAGTACTTC. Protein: CASSVVSGGEQYF.

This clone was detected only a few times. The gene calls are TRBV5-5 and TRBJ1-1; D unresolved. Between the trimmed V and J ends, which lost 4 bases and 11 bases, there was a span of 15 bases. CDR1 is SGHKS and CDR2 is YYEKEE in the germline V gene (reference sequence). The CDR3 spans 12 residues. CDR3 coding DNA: TGTGCCAGCAGCCCGGTGGCCCCGAGGGCTTTCTTT. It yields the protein CASSPVAPRAFF.